The 26 T cell receptor beta chains presented below share a single source sample, sequenced in a study of CD8+ T cells in alopecia areata. cDNA prepared by RNA extraction and subsequent reverse transcription served as the template for sequencing. The table came from immunoSEQ multiplex PCR; TCRdb's copy has only in-frame clones and leaves some out. The data show 200,000 to 250,000 clones, 64% seen once. Regarding treatment: oral pan-JAK inhibitor, 5-10 mg twice daily. Sequenced material: CD4+ T cells sorted from blood, taken at week 4, from a patient treated with tofacitinib. Receptors were obtained from a human donor with alopecia areata.

The chain combines TRBV30 with TRBJ2-7; D gene unclear. Germline loops: CDR1 GTSNPN, CDR2 SVGIG (reference sequence). The CDR3 is 13 amino acids. Trimming removed 8 bases from V and 2 bases from J, with 16 bases in between. CDR3 in DNA: TGTGCCGGAACGCTAGATAGGCCCTACGAGCAGTACTTC. Translating gives CAGTLDRPYEQYF.

The chain employs TRBV2 and TRBJ2-4; 9 nucleotides match TRBD1. The CDR3 loop spans 15 amino acids. The V gene's germline CDR1 is SNHLY and CDR2 FYNNEI. Trimming cost V 2 bases and J 6 bases; bases outside gene matches: 5. The CDR3 DNA follows: TGTGCCAGCAGTGAACCGGGGGGACAGGGAAACATTCAGTACTTC. Translating gives CASSEPGGQGNIQYF.

V and J are TRBV6-1 and TRBJ1-2; D is unresolved. The length of the CDR3 is 14 residues. The V gene's germline CDR1 is MNHNS and CDR2 SASEGT. Trimming removed 4 bases from V and 4 bases from J, with 13 bases in between. The DNA of the CDR3 is TGTGCCAGCAGTGCCATCACGGGAAGCTATGGCTACACCTTC. Translating gives CASSAITGSYGYTF.

The chain carries TRBV27 and TRBJ1-6; TRBD1 is a possible D gene (6 bases). V lost 6 bases and J lost 0, with 18 bases in between. This CDR3 is 18 amino acids long. CDR1 and CDR2 from the germline V gene are MNHEY and SMNVEV (reference sequence). The CDR3 nucleotides read TGTGCCAGCAGACCCTACTCACAGGGAAGCTCCTATAATTCACCCCTCCACTTT. Its protein product is CASRPYSQGSSYNSPLHF.

J is TRBJ1-6 and V is TRBV6-5, with D maybe TRBD1 (6 bases). Per the germline V gene, CDR1 is MNHEY and CDR2 is SVGAGI. V was shortened by 1 base and J by 7 bases, with 8 bases between the two germline ends. CDR3 length: 14 residues. This CDR3 is CASSYFQGNSPLHF. The CDR3 coding sequence is TGTGCCAGCAGTTACTTCCAGGGGAATTCACCCCTCCACTTT.

The V call is TRBV25-1, the J call TRBJ2-3; 8 bases are shared with TRBD1. Per the germline V gene, CDR1 is MGHDK and CDR2 is SYGVNS. V lost 0 bases and J lost 6; bases outside the gene matches: 2. The length of the CDR3 is 14 residues. CDR3 loop: CASSEYRGQDTQYF. CDR3 in DNA: TGTGCCAGCAGTGAATACAGGGGGCAGGATACGCAGTATTTT.

The chain links TRBV7-9 to TRBJ1-6; D is uncertain. The V end lost 5 bases, the J end lost 5 bases, and 10 bases lay between the germline ends. Per germline, CDR1 SEHNR and CDR2 FQNEAQ (reference sequence). There are 14 residues in the CDR3. CDR3 nucleotides: TGTGCCAGCAGCGCAGATAGCCATAATTCACCCCTCCACTTT. Its translation: CASSADSHNSPLHF.

The CDR3 DNA reads as TGTGCCAGCGGGCAGGGCGAGATCACTGAAGCTTTCTTT. Its protein product is CASGQGEITEAFF. The chain uses TRBV7-8 and TRBJ1-1; tentative D call: TRBD1 (5 bases). V lost 8 bases and J lost 4, with 14 bases in between. The V gene's germline CDR1 is SGHVS and CDR2 FQNEAQ. The CDR3 runs 13 residues.

This clone was seen just once. The V gene is TRBV27, the J gene TRBJ2-7, with D perhaps matching TRBD2 (6 bases). The length of the CDR3 is 15 residues. The V end lost 0 bases, the J end lost 4 bases, and 13 bases lay between the germline ends. CDR1 MNHEY and CDR2 SMNVEV come from the germline V gene (reference sequence). The CDR3 sequence is CASSLSWDSGYEQYF. For the CDR3, the DNA is TGTGCCAGCAGTTTATCTTGGGATAGCGGTTACGAGCAGTACTTC.

This clone was seen more than once but under ten times. The chain uses TRBV7-2 and TRBJ2-5, with 10 positions matching TRBD2. Germline CDR1 reads SGHTA; CDR2 reads FQGNSA. J gave up 9 bases and V 5 bases, and 12 bases lay outside the gene matches. This CDR3 is 15 amino acids long. The CDR3 here is CASSESGGAEIAQYF. The CDR3 DNA reads as TGTGCCAGCAGCGAGAGCGGGGGGGCCGAGATCGCCCAGTACTTC.

The chain recombines TRBV9 with TRBJ2-1; D ambiguous. Trimming took off 3 bases at V and 6 bases at J, with 10 bases between the two ends. CDR3 length equals 13 residues. Germline V lookup: CDR1 SGDLS, CDR2 YYNGEE. DNA for the CDR3: TGTGCCAGCAGCGGCCGACTGGGCAATGAGCAGTTCTTC. This translates into CASSGRLGNEQFF.

The CDR3 spells CASSEQGARAEAFF. The CDR3 nucleotides are TGTGCCAGCTCAGAACAGGGGGCGCGGGCTGAAGCTTTCTTT. The genes are TRBV18 and TRBJ1-1; the match to TRBD1 covers 9 bases. The V gene end was trimmed by 5 bases and the J gene end by 6 bases; junction bases not matched to a gene: 7. The CDR3 length is 14 residues. Looked up from germline, CDR1 is KGHSH and CDR2 is LQKENI. Using reference TRBV18 and TRBJ1-1 for the parts outside the CDR3, the full variable domain is NAGVMQNPRHLVRRRGQEARLRCSPMKGHSHVYWYRQLPEEGLKFMVYLQKENIIDESGMPKERFSAEFPKEGPSILRIQQVVRGDSAAYFCASSEQGARAEAFFGQGTRLTVV.

This clone appeared a single time. The gene calls are TRBV5-1 and TRBJ1-5; D is unclear. Germline CDR1 is SGHRS and CDR2 is YFSETQ. The V end lost 8 bases, the J end lost 5 bases, and 2 bases lay between the germline ends. The CDR3 has 9 residues. CDR3 nucleotides: TGCGCCAGTGATCAGCCCCAGCATTTT. Translating it yields CASDQPQHF. Full variable domain (outside the CDR3, taken from reference TRBV5-1 and TRBJ1-5): KAGVTQTPRYLIKTRGQQVTLSCSPISGHRSVSWYQQTPGQGLQFLFEYFSETQRNKGNFPGRFSGRQFSNSRSEMNVSTLELGDSALYLCASDQPQHFGDGTRLSIL.

The chain recombines TRBV7-8 with TRBJ1-5; 7 positions match TRBD1. J gave up 3 bases and V 5 bases, and 7 bases lay outside the gene matches. Germline V gene sequence: CDR1 SGHVS, CDR2 FQNEAQ. This CDR3 contains 15 residues. The CDR3 loop reads CASSPAGGINQPQHF. CDR3 DNA: TGTGCCAGCAGCCCCGCAGGGGGGATCAATCAGCCCCAGCATTTT. The entire variable domain, with the rest obtained from reference TRBV7-8 and TRBJ1-5, is as follows: GAGVSQSPRYKVAKRGQDVALRCDPISGHVSLFWYQQALGQGPEFLTYFQNEAQLDKSGLPSDRFFAERPEGSVSTLKIQRTQQEDSAVYLCASSPAGGINQPQHFGDGTRLSIL.

The J gene is TRBJ2-3, the V gene TRBV4-3; TRBD2 is a possible D gene (5 bases). Between the trimmed V and J ends, which lost 4 bases and 4 bases, there was a span of 12 bases. The CDR3 consists of 14 residues. In germline, CDR1 is LGHNA, CDR2 YSLEER. The CDR3: CASSPDGLSDTQYF. The CDR3 bases are TGCGCCAGCAGCCCCGACGGACTCTCAGATACGCAGTATTTT.

The CDR3 DNA reads TGTGCCAGCAGCCAGGGGACAGTCGTGCCTGAAGCTTTCTTT. Translated, it gives CASSQGTVVPEAFF. The chain combines TRBV7-2 with TRBJ1-1; 7 bases fit TRBD1. In germline, CDR1 is SGHTA, CDR2 FQGNSA. The CDR3 covers 14 residues. V lost 5 bases and J lost 6; bases outside the gene matches: 9.

The V and J genes are TRBV4-1 and TRBJ1-4; D call uncertain. Per the germline V gene, CDR1 is MGHRA and CDR2 is YSYEKL. The ends were cut back, 1 base at V and 4 bases at J, with 4 bases in the middle. The CDR3 extends over 13 amino acids. CDR3 sequence: CASSQVRNEKLFF. The CDR3 nucleotides read TGCGCCAGCAGCCAAGTCCGTAATGAAAAACTGTTTTTT.

The chain links TRBV15 to TRBJ1-5, with unresolved D. The CDR3 length is 12 residues. Per germline, CDR1 LNHNV and CDR2 YYDKDF (reference sequence). V gave up 0 bases and J gave up 7 bases, with 4 bases separating them. CDR3 region: CATSRDQQPQHF. CDR3 DNA sequence: TGTGCCACCAGCAGAGATCAGCAGCCCCAGCATTTT.

In nucleotides, the CDR3 is TGTGCCAGCAGCTCCAGCTTTGGCTACACCTTC. Translation: CASSSSFGYTF. The rearrangement uses TRBV13 and TRBJ1-2; D remains unclear. V lost 4 bases and J lost 7, with 7 bases in between. The CDR3 covers 11 residues. Germline lookup yields CDR1 PRHDT and CDR2 FYEKMQ (reference sequence).

The J gene is TRBJ1-1, the V gene TRBV23-1; 7 bases are shared with TRBD1. TRBV23-1 is labeled an ORF, and its function is uncertain. This CDR3 is built from 15 residues. The V segment lost 3 bases and the J segment 1 base; nucleotides outside the gene matches: 5. CDR3 nucleotide sequence: TGCGCCAGCAGTCACCCCGACAGGGCGAACACTGAAGCTTTCTTT. It specifies CASSHPDRANTEAFF.

This chain links TRBV29-1 with TRBJ1-4, with TRBD1 as a possible D gene (5 bases). The CDR3 totals 13 residues. V was cut by 6 bases and J by 8 bases, with 16 bases left in between. From germline, CDR1 is SQVTM and CDR2 ANQGSEA. The CDR3 reads CSVVTAAQEKLFF. The CDR3 region has the DNA TGCAGCGTGGTGACAGCGGCTCAGGAAAAACTGTTTTTT.

Here the CDR3 DNA reads TGTGCCAGCAGCTCGGAACTAGGGACCTACGAGCAGTACTTC. It specifies CASSSELGTYEQYF. The gene calls are TRBV5-4 and TRBJ2-7, with a possible D match to TRBD2 (5 bases). The V end lost 3 bases, the J end lost 2 bases, and 12 bases lay between the germline ends. Germline assignment: CDR1 SGHNT and CDR2 YYREEE (reference sequence). The CDR3 runs 14 residues.

The rearrangement joins TRBV27 to TRBJ2-7, with D unclear. The CDR3 has 13 residues. From germline, CDR1 is MNHEY and CDR2 SMNVEV (reference sequence). Trimming removed 4 bases at V and 3 bases at J, with 10 bases between. DNA of the CDR3: TGTGCCAGCAGTTCGCCCACGGGCTACGAGCAGTACTTC. Protein: CASSSPTGYEQYF.

The chain has TRBV7-2 and TRBJ1-5; D call uncertain. Trimming removed 3 bases from V and 1 base from J, with 7 bases in between. CDR1 and CDR2 from the germline V gene are SGHTA and FQGNSA. CDR3 size: 14 residues. The CDR3 is CASSLGRSNQPQHF. CDR3 nucleotides: TGTGCCAGCAGCTTGGGTCGAAGCAATCAGCCCCAGCATTTT. The complete variable domain, with remaining parts taken from reference TRBV7-2 and TRBJ1-5, reads GAGVSQSPSNKVTEKGKDVELRCDPISGHTALYWYRQSLGQGLEFLIYFQGNSAPDKSGLPSDRFSAERTGGSVSTLTIQRTQQEDSAVYLCASSLGRSNQPQHFGDGTRLSIL.

There are a few counts of this clone. The chain is built from TRBV19 and TRBJ2-6; D is perhaps TRBD2 (5 bases). Germline CDR1 is LNHDA and CDR2 is SQIVND (reference sequence). The CDR3 contains 14 residues. V dropped 7 bases and J dropped 4 bases, with 11 bases sitting between them. The CDR3: CASKEASGANVLTF. DNA of the CDR3: TGTGCCAGTAAGGAGGCCTCCGGGGCCAACGTCCTGACTTTC.

The genes are TRBV4-3 and TRBJ2-4; TRBD1 matches at 9 bases. V gave up 4 bases and J gave up 5 bases; unmatched junction bases: 3. This CDR3 spans 14 amino acids. Looked up from germline, CDR1 is LGHNA and CDR2 is YSLEER. CDR3 nucleotides: TGCGCCAGCAGCCCCTGGACAGGGGAAAACATTCAGTACTTC. It codes for CASSPWTGENIQYF.